This T cell receptor (beta chain) was recorded in a study of technical replicates of blood from a handful of donors. CDR1 and CDR2 (germline): SGHAT, FQNNGV. The CDR3 loop spans 16 amino acids. V shed 0 bases and J 10 bases; nucleotides not matched to a gene: 10. Libraries were prepared by immunoSEQ multiplex PCR; TCRdb keeps only in-frame clonotypes and omits some of them. The table includes around 92,000 clones, approximately 96% detected once. The sequencing input was T cells isolated from PBMCs. V and J are TRBV11-2 and TRBJ2-1; 9 nucleotides line up with TRBD2. This clonotype was obtained from a human donor in good health. CDR3 nucleotides: TGTGCCAGCAGCTTAGATAGGTTTAGCGGGGGCAGCGAGCAGTTCTTC. The encoded protein is CASSLDRFSGGSEQFF.